A single TCR beta chain is shown here with its context. Its cognate antigen is unknown. Individuals selected for sequencing had exhibited CD8+CD57+ cell expansion on flow cytometry. Severe acquired aplastic anemia was present in every patient. Genomic DNA served as template for TCR beta VDJ and CDR3 profiling. Each CDR3 protein gets one entry after TCRdb re-called the reads with MiXCR. The repertoire has approximately 300,000 distinct CDR3 sequences, 50% to 65% of them found once; the top ten carry 1% to 1.5%. The data belong to a study of CD8+CD57+ T cells in acquired aplastic anemia. Study summary: DNA recovered from sorted CD4+ and CD8+ cells had a mean of approximately 3.4 ug. Study-wide results and caveats: It was found that twenty-nine CD8+ CDR3 sequences were shared between patients and controls.

This clonotype was obtained from a human donor with aplastic anemia. Sequencing input: sorted CD4+, CD8+, or CD8+CD57+ T cells (not recorded which) from PBMCs.

The CDR3 spells CASRTRFTSGKNNEQFF. CDR3 coding DNA: TGTGCCAGCAGGACCCGCTTCACTAGCGGCAAAAACAATGAGCAGTTCTTC. V and J are TRBV6-1 and TRBJ2-1; 8 bases align to TRBD2. The CDR3 runs to 17 residues. Germline V gene data show CDR1 as MNHNS and CDR2 as SASEGT. V shed 6 bases and J 5 bases; nucleotides not matched to a gene: 15.